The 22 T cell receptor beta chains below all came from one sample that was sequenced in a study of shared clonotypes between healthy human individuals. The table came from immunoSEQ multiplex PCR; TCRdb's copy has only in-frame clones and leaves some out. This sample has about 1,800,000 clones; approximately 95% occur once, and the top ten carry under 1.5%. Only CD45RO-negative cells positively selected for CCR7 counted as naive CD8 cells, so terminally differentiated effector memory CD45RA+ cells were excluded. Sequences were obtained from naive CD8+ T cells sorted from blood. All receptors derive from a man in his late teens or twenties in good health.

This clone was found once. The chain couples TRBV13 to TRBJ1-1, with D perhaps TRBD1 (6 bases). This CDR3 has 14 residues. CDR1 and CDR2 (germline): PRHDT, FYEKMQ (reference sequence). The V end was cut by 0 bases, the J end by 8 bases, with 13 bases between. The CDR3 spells CASSLGDSWGEAFF. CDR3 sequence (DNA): TGTGCCAGCAGCTTAGGGGACAGCTGGGGAGAAGCTTTCTTT.

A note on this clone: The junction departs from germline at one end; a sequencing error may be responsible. This CDR3 is CASSLEGLAGRNEQFF. In DNA, the CDR3 is TGTGCTAGCAGCTTAGAGGGGCTAGCGGGACGTAATGAGCAGTTCTTC. The genes are TRBV7-7 and TRBJ2-1, with TRBD2 matching over 9 bases. Germline CDR1 reads SSHAT; CDR2 reads FNYEAQ (reference sequence). The CDR3 is made up of 16 amino acids.

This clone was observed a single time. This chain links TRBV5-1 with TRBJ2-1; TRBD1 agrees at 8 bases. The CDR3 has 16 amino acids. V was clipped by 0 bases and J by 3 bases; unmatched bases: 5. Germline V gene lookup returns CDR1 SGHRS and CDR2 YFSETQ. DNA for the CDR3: TGCGCCAGCAGCTTGGAAGGGACAGGCGACTACAATGAGCAGTTCTTC. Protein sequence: CASSLEGTGDYNEQFF.

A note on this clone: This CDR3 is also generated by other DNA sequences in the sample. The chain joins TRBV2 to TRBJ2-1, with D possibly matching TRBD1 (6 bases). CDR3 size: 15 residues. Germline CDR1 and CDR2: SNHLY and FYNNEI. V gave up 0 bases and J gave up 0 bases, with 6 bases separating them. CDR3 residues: CASSEAGGSYNEQFF. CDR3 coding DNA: TGTGCCAGCAGTGAAGCAGGGGGCTCCTACAATGAGCAGTTCTTC.

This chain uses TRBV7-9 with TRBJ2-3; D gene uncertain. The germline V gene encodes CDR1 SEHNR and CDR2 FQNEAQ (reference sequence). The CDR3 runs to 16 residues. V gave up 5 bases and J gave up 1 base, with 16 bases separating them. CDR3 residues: CASSDEYLKGTDTQYF. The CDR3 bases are TGTGCCAGCAGCGATGAATACCTAAAGGGCACAGATACGCAGTATTTT.

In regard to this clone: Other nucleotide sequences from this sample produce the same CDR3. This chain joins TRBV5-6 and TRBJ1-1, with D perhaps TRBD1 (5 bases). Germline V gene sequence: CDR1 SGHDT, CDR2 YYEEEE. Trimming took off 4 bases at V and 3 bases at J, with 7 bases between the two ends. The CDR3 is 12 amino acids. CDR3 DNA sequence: TGTGCCAGCAGCGGGGGGGACACTGAAGCTTTCTTT. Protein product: CASSGGDTEAFF. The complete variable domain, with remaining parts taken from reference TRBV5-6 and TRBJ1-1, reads DAGVTQSPTHLIKTRGQQVTLRCSPKSGHDTVSWYQQALGQGPQFIFQYYEEEERQRGNFPDRFSGHQFPNYSSELNVNALLLGDSALYLCASSGGDTEAFFGQGTRLTVV.

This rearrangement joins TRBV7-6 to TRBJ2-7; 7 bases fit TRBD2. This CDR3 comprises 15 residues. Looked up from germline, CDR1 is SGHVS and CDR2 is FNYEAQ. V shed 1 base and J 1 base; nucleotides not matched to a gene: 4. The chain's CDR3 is CASSLVAGESYEQYF. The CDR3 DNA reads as TGTGCCAGCAGCTTAGTTGCGGGAGAGTCCTACGAGCAGTACTTC. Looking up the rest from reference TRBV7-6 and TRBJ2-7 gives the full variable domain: GAGVSQSPRYKVTKRGQDVALRCDPISGHVSLYWYRQALGQGPEFLTYFNYEAQQDKSGLPNDRFSAERPEGSISTLTIQRTEQRDSAMYRCASSLVAGESYEQYFGPGTRLTVT.

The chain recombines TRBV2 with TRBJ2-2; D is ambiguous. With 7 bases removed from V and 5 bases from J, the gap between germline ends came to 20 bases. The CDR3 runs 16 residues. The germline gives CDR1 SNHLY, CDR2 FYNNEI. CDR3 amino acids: CASTESPEDLTGELFF. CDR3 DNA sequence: TGTGCCAGCACCGAAAGCCCCGAAGACCTGACCGGGGAGCTGTTTTTT.

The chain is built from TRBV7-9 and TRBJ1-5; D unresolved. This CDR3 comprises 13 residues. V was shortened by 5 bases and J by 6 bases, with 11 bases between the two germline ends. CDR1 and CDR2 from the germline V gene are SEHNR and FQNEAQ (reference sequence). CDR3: CASSPGPGQPQHF. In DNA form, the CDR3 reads TGTGCCAGCAGCCCAGGACCGGGTCAGCCCCAGCATTTT.

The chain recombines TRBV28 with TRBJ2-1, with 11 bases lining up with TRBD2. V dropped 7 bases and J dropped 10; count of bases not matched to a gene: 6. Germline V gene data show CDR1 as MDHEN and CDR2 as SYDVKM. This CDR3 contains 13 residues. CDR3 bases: TGTGCCAGCAATCTTAGCGGGAGGGCCGAGCAGTTCTTC. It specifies CASNLSGRAEQFF.

Here the CDR3 DNA reads TGTGCCAGCAGTGTAAACAGGGTTCTTATCTATGGCTACACCTTC. Its translation: CASSVNRVLIYGYTF. V and J are TRBV2 and TRBJ1-2, with TRBD1 as a possible D gene (6 bases). The V gene lost 4 bases and the J gene lost 4 bases, with 16 bases spanning the gap. The CDR3 length is 15 residues. Germline CDR1 is SNHLY and CDR2 is FYNNEI.

The CDR3 DNA follows: TGTGCCTGGAGTGTATTTTGGGGGACAGGGAACACTGAAGCTTTCTTT. This codes for CAWSVFWGTGNTEAFF. V and J are TRBV30 and TRBJ1-1; 8 bases fit TRBD1. Germline V gene lookup returns CDR1 GTSNPN and CDR2 SVGIG (reference sequence). The V segment lost 0 bases and the J segment 1 base; nucleotides outside the gene matches: 7. The CDR3 loop spans 16 amino acids.

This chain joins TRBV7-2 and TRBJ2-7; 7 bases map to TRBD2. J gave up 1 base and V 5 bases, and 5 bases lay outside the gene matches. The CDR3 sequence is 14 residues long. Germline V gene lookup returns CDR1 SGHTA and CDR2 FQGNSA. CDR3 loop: CASSAGLDSYEQYF. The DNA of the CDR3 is TGTGCCAGCAGCGCCGGACTAGATTCCTACGAGCAGTACTTC.

The DNA of the CDR3 is TGTGCCACCCGGCCGGCATATAGCAATCAGCCCCAGCATTTT. Its translation: CATRPAYSNQPQHF. This sequence joins TRBV15 and TRBJ1-5; D unresolved. The germline V and J ends were trimmed by 8 bases and 0 bases, with 11 bases remaining between them. Germline values: CDR1 LNHNV, CDR2 YYDKDF (reference sequence). CDR3 length: 14 amino acids.

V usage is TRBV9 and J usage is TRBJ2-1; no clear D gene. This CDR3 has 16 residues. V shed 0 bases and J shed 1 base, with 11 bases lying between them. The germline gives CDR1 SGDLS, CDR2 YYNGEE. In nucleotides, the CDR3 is TGTGCCAGCAGCGTAGCGGCGGCCCCGTCCTACAATGAGCAGTTCTTC. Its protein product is CASSVAAAPSYNEQFF.

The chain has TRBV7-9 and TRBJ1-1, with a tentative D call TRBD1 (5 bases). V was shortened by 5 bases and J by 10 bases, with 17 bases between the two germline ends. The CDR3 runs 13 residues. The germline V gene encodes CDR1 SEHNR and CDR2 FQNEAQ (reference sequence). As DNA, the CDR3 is TGTGCCAGCAGCGTACCCGGGGGGGGTCGAGCTTTCTTT. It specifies CASSVPGGGRAFF.

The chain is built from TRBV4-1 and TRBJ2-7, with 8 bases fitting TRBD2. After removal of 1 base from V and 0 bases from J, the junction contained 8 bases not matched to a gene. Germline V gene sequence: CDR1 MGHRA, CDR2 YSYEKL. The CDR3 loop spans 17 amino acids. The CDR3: CASSQVSAGAPSYEQYF. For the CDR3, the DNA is TGCGCCAGCAGCCAAGTTTCAGCGGGAGCGCCCTCCTACGAGCAGTACTTC.

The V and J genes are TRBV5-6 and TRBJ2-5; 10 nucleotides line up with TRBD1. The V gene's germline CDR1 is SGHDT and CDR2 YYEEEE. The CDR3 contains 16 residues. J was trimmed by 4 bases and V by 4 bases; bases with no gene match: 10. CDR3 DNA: TGTGCCAGCAGCGAAACCGGGACAGGGGCGGCAGAGACCCAGTACTTC. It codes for CASSETGTGAAETQYF.

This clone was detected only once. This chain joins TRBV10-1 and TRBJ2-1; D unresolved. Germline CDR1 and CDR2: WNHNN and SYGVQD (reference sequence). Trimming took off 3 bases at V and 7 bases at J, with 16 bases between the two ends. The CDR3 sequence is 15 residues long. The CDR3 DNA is TGCGCCAGCAGTGACCCTGGGCAGATGTCGAATGAGCAGTTCTTC. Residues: CASSDPGQMSNEQFF.

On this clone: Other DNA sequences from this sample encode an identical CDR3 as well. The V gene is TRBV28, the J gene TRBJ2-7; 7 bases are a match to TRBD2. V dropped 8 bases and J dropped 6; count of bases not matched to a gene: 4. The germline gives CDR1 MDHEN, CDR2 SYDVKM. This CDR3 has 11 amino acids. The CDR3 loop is CASSPGGEQYF. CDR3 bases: TGTGCCAGCTCCCCGGGAGGCGAGCAGTACTTC.

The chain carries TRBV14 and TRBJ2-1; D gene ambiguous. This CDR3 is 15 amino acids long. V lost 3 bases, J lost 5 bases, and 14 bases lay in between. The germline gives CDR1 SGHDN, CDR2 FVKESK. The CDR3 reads CASSQVTLPNNEQFF. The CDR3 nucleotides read TGTGCCAGCAGCCAGGTAACTCTACCTAACAATGAGCAGTTCTTC.

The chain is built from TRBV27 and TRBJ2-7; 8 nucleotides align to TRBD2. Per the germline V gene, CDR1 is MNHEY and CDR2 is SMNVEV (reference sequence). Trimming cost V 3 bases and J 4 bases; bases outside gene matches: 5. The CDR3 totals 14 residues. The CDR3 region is CASSFQTSGYEQYF. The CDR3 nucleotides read TGTGCCAGCAGTTTCCAAACTAGCGGTTACGAGCAGTACTTC.